A selection of T cell receptor beta chains follows, all from one sample in a study of human T cells and chemical hapten exposure. TCRdb reanalysed the RACE reads using MiXCR and keeps one entry per CDR3 protein. In the table there are about 98,000 distinct CDR3 sequences, 9.5% to 14% of which are singletons. Sequencing was performed on whole blood, taken in connection with sensitization to the hapten diphenylcyclopropenone (DPC). The receptors shown here come from a woman aged 60-75 years with alopecia areata. Some clones in this sample may be carry-over from other donors' samples. Both conserved end residues are part of each CDR3. D genes are given only for firm matches. A row's size may be missing; if present it is once, few, many or a size class.

>16|-|TRBD2|TRBJ2-2|TRBV6-6
CASSYQPLTSAGELFF
TGTGCCAGCAGTTATCAACCCCTGACTAGCGCCGGGGAGCTGTTTTTT
>16|few|-|TRBJ2-7|TRBV7-9
CASSFQRGSGPYEQYF
TGTGCCAGCAGCTTTCAAAGGGGGTCGGGTCCCTACGAGCAGTACTTC
>11|many|-|TRBJ1-6|TRBV11-2
CASRQNSPLHF
TGTGCCAGCAGGCAGAATTCACCCCTCCACTTT
>13|many|-|TRBJ1-1|TRBV5-1
CASSWDTNTEAFF
TGCGCCAGCAGCTGGGACACGAACACTGAAGCTTTCTTT
>13|few|-|TRBJ1-1|TRBV5-1
CASSLGSGTEAFF
TGCGCCAGCAGCTTGGGGTCGGGAACTGAAGCTTTCTTT
>13|many|TRBD1|TRBJ1-1|TRBV29-1
CSVGDRGNTEAFF
TGCAGCGTTGGAGACAGGGGGAACACTGAAGCTTTCTTT
>15|few|-|TRBJ1-2|TRBV18
CASSPPSRGDYGYTF
TGTGCCAGCTCACCTCCGAGTAGGGGAGACTATGGCTACACCTTC
>14|few|TRBD1|TRBJ1-5|TRBV29-1
CSVQTGVNNQPQHF
TGCAGCGTGCAGACAGGGGTCAACAATCAGCCCCAGCATTTT
>15|many|TRBD1|TRBJ1-1|TRBV12-3/TRBV12-4
CASSLNQGTGVEAFF
TGTGCCAGCAGTCTCAACCAAGGGACAGGGGTAGAAGCTTTCTTT
>11|many|-|TRBJ1-2|TRBV9
CASSTHPGLTF
TGTGCCAGCAGCACCCATCCAGGTCTCACCTTC